These T cell receptor beta chains were read from a single sample in a study of T cell responses to AZD1222 COVID-19 vaccine. Method: immunoSEQ multiplex PCR; TCRdb's copy keeps in-frame clones and lacks some. The table has around 90,000 clones, around 85% seen once. Sequencing used peripheral blood, obtained on day 0 of AZD1222 vaccination. The receptors stem from an adult in good health. Both conserved end residues are part of each CDR3. D genes are given only for firm matches. Not every row has a clone size; where given, it reads once, few, many or a size class.

d_call,clone_size,j_call,v_call,cdr3_nt,cdr3_aa
NA,NA,TRBJ2-3,TRBV19,TGTGCCAGTGGCCGGACTCCGCGGGCAGATACGCAGTATTTT,CASGRTPRADTQYF
NA,few,TRBJ1-1,TRBV2,TGTGCCAGCGGAATTACTAGCTTCCCTGAAGCTTTCTTT,CASGITSFPEAFF
TRBD1,NA,TRBJ2-1,TRBV6-6,TGTGCCAGCAGTCGTCCCGGGACAGGGGGCTATTTCAATGAGCAGTTCTTC,CASSRPGTGGYFNEQFF
TRBD1,NA,TRBJ1-1,TRBV7-2,TGTGCCAGCAGCTCACAAGGGGGCCGAACTGAAGCTTTCTTT,CASSSQGGRTEAFF
NA,NA,TRBJ1-6,TRBV4-2,TGTGCCAGCAGCCCCAAGGGCGGGGGCCAGAATTCACCCCTCCACTTT,CASSPKGGGQNSPLHF
NA,NA,TRBJ2-7,TRBV11-3,TGTGCCAGCAGCCCCATGGTGGGACCCTACGAGCAGTACTTC,CASSPMVGPYEQYF
NA,NA,TRBJ1-5,TRBV19,TGTGCCAGTAGTATTCTCCGACAGAACAATCAGCCCCAGCATTTT,CASSILRQNNQPQHF
NA,NA,TRBJ1-2,TRBV2,TGTGCCAGCTCCCCCCAGGCAGGGAATGGCTACACCTTC,CASSPQAGNGYTF
NA,NA,TRBJ2-7,TRBV19,TGTGCCAGTAGTATTGGGGGGGGGCTGGTCGGTGAGCAGTACTTC,CASSIGGGLVGEQYF
TRBD1,NA,TRBJ2-3,TRBV5-1,TGCGCCAGCGGGGACAGGAACACAGATACGCAGTATTTT,CASGDRNTDTQYF
NA,few,TRBJ1-5,TRBV6-5,TGTGCCAGCAGTTACTCTGGGCAGGGCAATCAGCCCCAGCATTTT,CASSYSGQGNQPQHF
NA,once,TRBJ1-1,TRBV11-2,TGTGCCAGCAACCTATTCGGGAGGGGGAACACTGAAGCTTTCTTT,CASNLFGRGNTEAFF
NA,NA,TRBJ1-1,TRBV7-8,TGTGCCAGCAGCTTAGATTGGGGGGCGAGGGGTGAAGCTTTCTTT,CASSLDWGARGEAFF
TRBD1,NA,TRBJ2-7,TRBV2,TGTGCCAGCAGTCTACTAGGGGGCTTCGAAAACGAGCAGTACTTC,CASSLLGGFENEQYF